Following are 4 T cell receptor beta chains from one sample sequenced in a study of human T cells and chemical hapten exposure. TCRdb itself ran the RACE reads through MiXCR, one entry per CDR3 protein. The sample lists approximately 71,000 distinct CDR3 sequences; 11% were seen once. Time point described: patch test 3, about 24 weeks after DPC sensitization. Treatment here: therapeutic diphenylcyclopropenone sensitization with weekly scalp DPC. Specimen: whole blood, collected in connection with sensitization to the hapten diphenylcyclopropenone (DPC). The receptors derive from a woman aged 45-65 years with alopecia areata. Some clones in this sample may be carry-over from other donors' samples.

This clonotype was picked up many times. This sequence joins TRBV29-1 and TRBJ1-1; D unclear. The CDR3 is made up of 11 amino acids. Germline V CDR1 and CDR2: SQVTM, ANQGSEA. Trimming pared 7 bases from V and 2 bases from J, leaving 8 bases between. The CDR3 nucleotides are TGCAGCGCGAGGGAAAACACTGAAGCTTTCTTT. It translates to CSARENTEAFF.

This clonotype was seen many times. The rearrangement uses TRBV13 and TRBJ1-6; TRBD1 matches at 8 bases. The CDR3 covers 14 residues. Germline-derived CDR1 and CDR2 are PRHDT and FYEKMQ (reference sequence). With V trimmed by 5 bases and J by 8 bases, 5 bases remained unmatched. In nucleotides, the CDR3 is TGTGCCAGCAGCCCAGGGGGCGCGGATTCACCCCTCCACTTT. Protein product: CASSPGGADSPLHF.

The chain has TRBV5-1 and TRBJ2-1, with TRBD1 matching 7 bases. From germline, CDR1 is SGHRS and CDR2 YFSETQ. The CDR3 extends over 14 amino acids. Trimming at V came to 3 bases and at J to 3 bases, leaving 3 bases not matched to a gene. CDR3 sequence reads: CASSSGTDYNEQFF. In DNA form, the CDR3 reads TGCGCCAGCAGCTCCGGGACAGACTACAATGAGCAGTTCTTC.

This clonotype was seen ten or more times. The V gene is TRBV28, the J gene TRBJ1-1; possibly TRBD1 for D (5 bases). The ends were cut back, 7 bases at V and 1 base at J, with 19 bases in the middle. This CDR3 spans 16 amino acids. The germline V gene encodes CDR1 MDHEN and CDR2 SYDVKM. The CDR3 region is CASTPEVSGWNTEAFF. The CDR3 DNA sequence: TGTGCCAGCACCCCGGAGGTGTCAGGGTGGAACACTGAAGCTTTCTTT.